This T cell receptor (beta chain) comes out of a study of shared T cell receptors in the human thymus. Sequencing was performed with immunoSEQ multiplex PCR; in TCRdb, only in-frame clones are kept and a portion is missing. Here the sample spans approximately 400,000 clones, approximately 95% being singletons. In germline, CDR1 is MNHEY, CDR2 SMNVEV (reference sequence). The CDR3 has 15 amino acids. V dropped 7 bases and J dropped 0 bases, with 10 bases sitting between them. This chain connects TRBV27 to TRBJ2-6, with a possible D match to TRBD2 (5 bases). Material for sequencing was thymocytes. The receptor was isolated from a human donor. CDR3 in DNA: TGTGCCAGCAAGCGGCAGTACTCTGGGGCCAACGTCCTGACTTTC. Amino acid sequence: CASKRQYSGANVLTF. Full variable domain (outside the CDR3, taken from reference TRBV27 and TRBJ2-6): EAQVTQNPRYLITVTGKKLTVTCSQNMNHEYMSWYRQDPGLGLRQIYYSMNVEVTDKGDVPEGYKVSRKEKRNFPLILESPSPNQTSLYFCASKRQYSGANVLTFGAGSRLTVL.